Listed here are 7 T cell receptor beta chains from one sample, sequenced in a study of blood T cell repertoires in COVID-19. Repertoires were generated with immunoSEQ multiplex PCR, while TCRdb's copy carries only in-frame clones and drops some. Of around 160,000 clones detected, roughly nine tenths appear once; the ten largest clones hold roughly 4%. The sequencing input was PBMCs or T cells enriched from blood (not recorded which). The source of these receptors is a woman aged 40 to 50 who had been exposed to COVID-19.

The rearrangement uses TRBV14 and TRBJ1-1; D gene ambiguous. Trimming cost V 3 bases and J 1 base, with 12 bases left between them. This CDR3 is 15 amino acids long. The V gene's germline CDR1 is SGHDN and CDR2 FVKESK. The CDR3 coding sequence is TGTGCCAGCAGCCAGCTACAGTCTCCGAACACTGAAGCTTTCTTT. Its translation: CASSQLQSPNTEAFF. The complete variable domain, with remaining parts taken from reference TRBV14 and TRBJ1-1, reads EAGVTQFPSHSVIEKGQTVTLRCDPISGHDNLYWYRRVMGKEIKFLLHFVKESKQDESGMPNNRFLAERTGGTYSTLKVQPAELEDSGVYFCASSQLQSPNTEAFFGQGTRLTVV.

With respect to this clone: This same CDR3 is encoded by further DNA sequences in the sample. This rearrangement joins TRBV5-1 to TRBJ2-7; 10 nucleotides match TRBD1. The junction had 9 bases not matched to a gene; V was cut back by 2 bases and J by 4 bases. Germline CDR1 reads SGHRS; CDR2 reads YFSETQ. The CDR3 extends over 16 amino acids. The CDR3 here is CASSFGQGGISYEQYF. The CDR3 bases are TGCGCCAGCAGCTTTGGACAGGGGGGAATTTCGTACGAGCAGTACTTC.

The chain uses TRBV10-3 and TRBJ2-1; 10 positions agree with TRBD2. With V trimmed by 8 bases and J by 7 bases, 8 bases remained unmatched. This CDR3 comprises 14 residues. CDR1 and CDR2 (germline): ENHRY, SYGVKD. CDR3 residues: CAIGASGGANEQFF. The DNA of the CDR3 is TGTGCCATCGGGGCAAGCGGGGGGGCTAATGAGCAGTTCTTC.

This chain links TRBV6-2 or TRBV6-3 with TRBJ1-6, with D uncertain. Germline lookup yields CDR1 MNHEY and CDR2 SVGEGT. CDR3 length equals 13 residues. Trimming removed 5 bases at V and 5 bases at J, with 7 bases between. CDR3: CASSPGNNSPLHF. CDR3 DNA sequence: TGTGCCAGCAGTCCAGGCAATAATTCACCCCTCCACTTT.

This chain links TRBV4-3 with TRBJ1-1; D is possibly TRBD1 (6 bases). V lost 0 bases and J 0 bases, leaving 14 bases between the germline ends. This CDR3 contains 17 residues. Germline CDR1 and CDR2: LGHNA and YSLEER. In nucleotides, the CDR3 is TGCGCCAGCAGCCAAGAGGTAATCGGGACAATGAACACTGAAGCTTTCTTT. Translation: CASSQEVIGTMNTEAFF.

The chain joins TRBV6-5 to TRBJ2-2, with 7 bases lining up with TRBD1. CDR1 is MNHEY, CDR2 SVGAGI, per germline. The CDR3 totals 12 residues. J gave up 7 bases and V 6 bases, and 2 bases lay outside the gene matches. The CDR3 sequence is CASRSGGGELFF. CDR3 nucleotides: TGTGCCAGCAGGTCAGGGGGCGGGGAGCTGTTTTTT.

The rearrangement uses TRBV6-5 and TRBJ1-1, with D hard to call. The germline V gene encodes CDR1 MNHEY and CDR2 SVGAGI. V was cut by 0 bases and J by 3 bases, with 8 bases left in between. CDR3 length: 14 residues. CDR3 sequence reads: CASSYSYEHTEAFF. For the CDR3, the DNA is TGTGCCAGCAGTTACTCTTATGAGCACACTGAAGCTTTCTTT.